There are a few counts of the clone carrying this T cell receptor (beta chain). Trimming took off 2 bases at V and 5 bases at J, with 13 bases between the two ends. The CDR3 has 14 residues. Germline CDR1 is SGDLS and CDR2 is YYNGEE. TCRdb used MiXCR to reprocess the RT-PCR reads, holding one entry per CDR3 protein. The table records about 2,000 distinct CDR3 sequences, less than 40% of them present only once. This sample was taken from a study of patients and donors after allogeneic stem cell transplantation. V gene TRBV9 combines with J gene TRBJ2-5; D is unresolved. The sequence derives from a human donor who was either an allogeneic HSCT recipient or a stem cell or donor lymphocyte infusion donor (not recorded which). It is not recorded whose cells these are; they may come from a transplant donor. Material for sequencing was blood, either unsorted or a sorted T cell fraction (not recorded which). The CDR3 DNA is TGTGCCAGCAGCGTCGCGTATCGCTGGGAGACCCAGTACTTC. Translated: CASSVAYRWETQYF.